The next 3 T cell receptor beta chains were all read from a single sample in a study of human T cells and chemical hapten exposure (dated by TCRdb to 2020 to 2022). The library was produced with 5' RACE. The run used an Illumina MiSeq. In-frame beta chains were kept once TCRdb had trimmed the public reads at Q25 with fastp and called clones with MiXCR. Rows with a matching CDR3 protein are joined into one entry that keeps the most common DNA and genes. The sample profile shows about 140,000 distinct CDR3 sequences; about 4% of them were found once. Jointly, the top ten make up around 1.5% of the sample. Total RNA was isolated from unfractionated whole blood collected in Tempus Blood RNA tubes. These receptors were obtained from a female donor in good health.

This clonotype was detected ten times or more. The chain carries TRBV5-6 and TRBJ1-6; 7 nucleotides line up with TRBD1. The CDR3 totals 15 residues. CDR1 is SGHDT and CDR2 is YYEEEE in the germline V gene. The V gene end was trimmed by 2 bases and the J gene end by 9 bases; junction bases not matched to a gene: 8. CDR3 amino acids: CASSFRQGGGSPLHF. CDR3 in DNA: TGTGCCAGCAGCTTCCGACAGGGAGGTGGTTCACCCCTCCACTTT.

This chain links TRBV7-2 with TRBJ1-3, with a tentative D call TRBD1 (5 bases). Looked up from germline, CDR1 is SGHTA and CDR2 is FQGNSA. CDR3 length: 17 amino acids. V shed 5 bases and J shed 0 bases, with 17 bases lying between them. CDR3 region: CASSPRDRGYSGNTIYF. The DNA for the CDR3 is TGTGCCAGCAGCCCACGCGATAGGGGCTACTCTGGAAACACCATATATTTT.

V and J are TRBV6-1 and TRBJ1-1; D perhaps matches TRBD1 (5 bases). Germline loops: CDR1 MNHNS, CDR2 SASEGT. The CDR3 totals 13 residues. Trimming left V 8 bases short and J 3 bases short, with 13 bases between. CDR3 amino acids: CASQRGVDTEAFF. CDR3 DNA sequence: TGTGCCAGCCAGAGAGGGGTGGACACTGAAGCTTTCTTT.